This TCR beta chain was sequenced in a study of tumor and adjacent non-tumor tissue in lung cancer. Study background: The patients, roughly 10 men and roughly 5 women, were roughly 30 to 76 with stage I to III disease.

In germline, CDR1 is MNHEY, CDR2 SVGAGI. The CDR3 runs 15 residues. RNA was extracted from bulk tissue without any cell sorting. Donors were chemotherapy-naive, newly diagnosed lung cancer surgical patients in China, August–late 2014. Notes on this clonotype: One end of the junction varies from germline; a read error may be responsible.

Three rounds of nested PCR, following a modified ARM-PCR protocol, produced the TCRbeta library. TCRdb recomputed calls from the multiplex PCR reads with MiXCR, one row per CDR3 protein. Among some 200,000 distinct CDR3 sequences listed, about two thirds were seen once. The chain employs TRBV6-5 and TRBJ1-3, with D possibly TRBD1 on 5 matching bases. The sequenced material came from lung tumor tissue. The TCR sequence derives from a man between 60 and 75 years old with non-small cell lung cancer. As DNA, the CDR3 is TGTGCCGGCAGTCGCGACAGAACCTCTGGAAACACCATATATTTT. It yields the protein CAGSRDRTSGNTIYF.